These T cell receptor beta chains were read from a single sample in a study of blood T cell repertoires in COVID-19. Assay used: immunoSEQ multiplex PCR; TCRdb lists only in-frame clones, some missing. The table lists hundreds of thousands of clones, 88% of them singletons. Specimen: PBMCs or T cells enriched from blood (not recorded which). These TCRs come from a woman between 18 and 29 years old who had been exposed to COVID-19. Each CDR3 is given with its conserved first and last residue.

j_call	v_call	cdr3_aa
TRBJ1-2	TRBV28	CASSTGSQRGGYTF
TRBJ2-5	TRBV5-1	CASSVGQQETQYF
TRBJ1-6	TRBV28	CASRPGLHGLSPLHF
TRBJ2-4	TRBV5-6	CASSSDRGRGQYF
TRBJ2-7	TRBV28	CASSLLAGQGGEQYF
TRBJ2-2	TRBV21-1	CASAGLVTLSPGELFF
TRBJ1-4	TRBV19	CASSNRGLINEKLFF
TRBJ2-1	TRBV25-1	CASSELAGWNEQFF
TRBJ2-7	TRBV6-5	CASSYSDTGPRDEQYF
TRBJ1-2	TRBV27	CASKSTMYGYTF
TRBJ1-6	TRBV13	CASSLWGDRSSPLHF
TRBJ2-6	TRBV11-2	CASSPPGGSSGANVLTF
TRBJ2-3	TRBV12-3/TRBV12-4	CASCSSTDTQYF
TRBJ2-5	TRBV28	CASSFWTSGSQETQYF
TRBJ2-7	TRBV5-5	CASSLRGQGAYEQYF
TRBJ1-5	TRBV7-9	CASSSTGALNQPQHF
TRBJ2-1	TRBV9	CASSVEGGTYNEQFF
TRBJ2-1	TRBV24-1	CATSDLAGGGYNEQFF
TRBJ1-4	TRBV2	CASSDHRATNEKLFF
TRBJ1-1	TRBV24-1	CATRAKQGENTEAFF
TRBJ1-4	TRBV7-9	CASSLVLGPEKLFF
TRBJ2-5	TRBV28	CASSFTVPLQETQYF
TRBJ2-1	TRBV28	CASSQTGTGLHEQFF
TRBJ2-1	TRBV5-4	CASSPGLAGSYNEQFF
TRBJ2-3	TRBV7-2	CASSFLGEDTQYF
TRBJ2-7	TRBV6-1	CASSEAFDEQYF
TRBJ2-6	TRBV3-1/TRBV3-2	CASSQDWGQGLSGANVLTF
TRBJ2-3	TRBV6-5	CASSYQETDTQYF
TRBJ2-1	TRBV10-2	CASSNPGGYNEQFF
TRBJ2-7	TRBV29-1	CSVGISPYEQYF
TRBJ2-7	TRBV5-1	CASSLDFLAGGSSYEQYF
TRBJ2-7	TRBV30	CAWSGRTGSSYEQYF
TRBJ1-4	TRBV10-3	CASRDRGEKLFF
TRBJ2-7	TRBV28	CASSLYPSSRYEQYF
TRBJ1-2	TRBV7-3	CASSLIIDRGDGYTF
TRBJ2-2	TRBV10-2	CASCSLANTGELFF
TRBJ1-2	TRBV7-9	CASSLGADTNYGYTF
TRBJ2-3	TRBV7-2	CASSPVSGYSTDTQYF
TRBJ2-7	TRBV2	CASSWGLSSYEQYF
TRBJ1-2	TRBV10-2	CASSESPRTGAGREYDYGYTF
TRBJ1-3	TRBV5-1	CASSLASSGSSGNTIYF
TRBJ1-6	TRBV4-1	CASSLDRGLSSYNSPLHF
TRBJ1-2	TRBV2	CASSEDRELYGYTF
TRBJ1-4	TRBV7-8	CASSGRQGVDEKLFF
TRBJ1-3	TRBV7-2	CASSDFGTVSGNTIYF
TRBJ1-2	TRBV6-5	CASSYSIVQGYGYTF
TRBJ2-1	TRBV29-1	CSVEELVGEQFF
TRBJ1-2	TRBV7-8	CASTKSGTANYGYTF
TRBJ2-3	TRBV6-1	CASSDDLLLTDTQYF
TRBJ2-7	TRBV3-1/TRBV3-2	CASSHGTGNSYEQYF
TRBJ1-4	TRBV5-4	CASSLALGANEKLFF